This T cell receptor beta chain derives from a study of OX40 agonist ivuxolimab in advanced cancers. Overall study: Age averaged around 59 years (range about 23 to 80), and 70% to 85% were male.

Assay used: immunoSEQ multiplex PCR; TCRdb lists only in-frame clones, some missing. The sample carries about 55,000 clones, around nine tenths recorded once. Patients with autoimmune history or systemic immunosuppression were excluded. With regard to this clone: Other DNA sequences in the same sample also yield this CDR3.

Germline CDR1 and CDR2: SGHRS and YFSETQ. The CDR3 runs 14 residues. V was clipped by 0 bases and J by 0 bases, with 6 bases between them. This TCR was recovered from an adult with an advanced solid tumor such as melanoma, head and neck, liver or kidney cancer. The sequenced sample was CD4+ or CD8+ T cells sorted from blood, obtained in a trial of the OX40 agonist ivuxolimab. This chain joins TRBV5-1 and TRBJ1-2; no clear D. This chain's CDR3 is CASSLDSSNYGYTF. For the CDR3, the DNA is TGCGCCAGCAGCTTGGACAGTTCTAACTATGGCTACACCTTC.